This TCR beta chain derives from a study of cytomegalovirus exposure and HLA in healthy donors. Vbeta (60) and Jbeta (13) primers were used in the PCR. Produced via immunoSEQ multiplex PCR; TCRdb's table is partial and in-frame only. This table has around 140,000 clones, approximately 78% appearing once. All donors participated as healthy donors of bone marrow. The ends were cut back, 0 bases at V and 4 bases at J, with 18 bases in the middle. The CDR3 loop spans 18 amino acids. In germline, CDR1 is MGHRA, CDR2 YSYEKL. Source material: PBMCs. The source is a female donor in good health and CMV-seronegative. The chain employs TRBV4-1 and TRBJ1-4, with a tentative D call TRBD1 (6 bases). The CDR3 DNA reads as TGCGCCAGCAGCCAAGATAGGGGGTTAGGACAGATTAATGAAAAACTGTTTTTT. It encodes CASSQDRGLGQINEKLFF.